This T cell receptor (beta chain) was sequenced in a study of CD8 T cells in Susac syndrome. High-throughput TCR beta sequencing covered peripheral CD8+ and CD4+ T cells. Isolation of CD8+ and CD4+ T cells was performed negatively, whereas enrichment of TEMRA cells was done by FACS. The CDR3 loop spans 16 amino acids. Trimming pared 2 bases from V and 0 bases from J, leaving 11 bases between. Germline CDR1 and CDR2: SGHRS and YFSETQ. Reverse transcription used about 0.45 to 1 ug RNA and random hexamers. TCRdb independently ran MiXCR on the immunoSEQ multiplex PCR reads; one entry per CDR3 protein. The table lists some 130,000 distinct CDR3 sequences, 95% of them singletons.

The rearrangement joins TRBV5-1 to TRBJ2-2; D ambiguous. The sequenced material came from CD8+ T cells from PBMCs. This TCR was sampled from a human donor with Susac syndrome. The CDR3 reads CASSFLETSNTGELFF. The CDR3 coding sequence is TGCGCCAGCAGCTTTCTTGAGACTTCGAACACCGGGGAGCTGTTTTTT.